The subject of this entry is one TCR beta chain. Its antigen remains unidentified. No base quality information exists; no much larger clone differs at one position. This record comes from a study of CD8+ T cells in alopecia areata (dated by TCRdb to the late 2010s). The study in broad terms: The treated patients took part in an open-label pilot trial in which moderate-to-severe alopecia areata was treated with oral tofacitinib at 5 to 10 mg twice daily. Patients received tofacitinib for 6 to 18 months and were then followed off drug for 6 months to check for delayed response and recurrence. In treated patients, disease severity was measured using the SALT score, which gives the percentage of scalp surface area affected. To study T cell clonal expansion in alopecia areata, the researchers applied high-throughput TCRbeta sequencing to both the C3H/HeJ mouse model and human patients. Scalp tissue and sorted CD4+ and CD8+ peripheral blood T cells from patchy and totalis/universalis alopecia areata patients and from healthy controls were covered by human TCRbeta sequencing. Patients on tofacitinib were biopsied at baseline and after 4 and 24 weeks of treatment, and several of the patients also had a later scalp biopsy. Scalp clonality was compared across normal scalp (n=4), patchy alopecia areata scalp (n=8), and alopecia totalis/universalis scalp (n=8). The RNA source kit depended on sample type: the PAXgene miRNA kit for fixed scalp, the miRNeasy kit for PBMCs, and the RNeasy kit for mouse skin. immunoSEQ multiplex PCR using 35 Vbeta forward primers and 13 Jbeta reverse primers was used to amplify TCRbeta CDR3 regions.

Libraries were constructed by the immunoSEQ multiplex PCR assay. To provide template for TCR sequencing, every sample had RNA extracted and reverse transcribed into cDNA. First-strand cDNA was synthesized using SuperScript III with a 2:1 mix of oligo-dT and random hexamers. A synthetic immune receptor repertoire was used to gauge amplification bias, and whatever bias remained was removed computationally. Per the original workflow: Raw reads were preprocessed to remove errors, and CDR3 was defined according to IMGT conventions as the region from the conserved cysteine to phenylalanine. To get clonality, Shannon entropy was normalized by log2 of the number of productive unique TCRs and the result was subtracted from 1. Whether scalp clones were CD4 or CD8 was inferred by matching scalp TCRbeta sequences against CD4 and CD8 repertoires sorted from blood. What TCRdb holds here is the immuneACCESS table cut down to in-frame rearrangements. Part of the clones is not present; checked against another copy, under half of the missing clones reflect an unresolved V gene, and the others are unexplained. V, J and clone size were drawn from that table, and D and trimming were deduced from the DNA. This sample gives approximately 200,000 clones in total; around 56% of them show up just once. The ten largest clones add up to roughly 3.3% of the sample.

Per the germline V gene, MNHEY is the CDR1 and SVGAGI is the CDR2. The trim is 0 bases for V and 3 bases for J, with a gap of 11 bases between the germline ends. The CDR3 has 15 amino acids, counting the end cysteine and phenylalanine. The DNA shown is the 45-base CDR3, in frame from base 1. According to the study, the label for this sample's time point signals: around 4 weeks on oral tofacitinib. Read against the paper, the sample's treatment or condition label means: oral pan-JAK inhibitor, 5-10 mg twice daily. From alopecia areata patients, peripheral blood was collected along with lesional scalp punch biopsies. After PBMCs were isolated by density centrifugation and stained for CD3, CD4 and CD8, a FACSAria was used to sort CD4+ and CD8+ T cells. Results the study describes overall, beyond this receptor: Compared with mice, TCR sequences shared between patients were less clear, possibly partly because of HLA diversity across the patient population. Lesional scalp, especially in alopecia totalis/universalis, showed higher clonality and more expanded CD8+ clones than normal scalp, suggesting antigenic drive. Because the treated cohort was small and had just a single nonresponder, larger studies are needed to establish links between baseline CD8+ expansion and response. Resident alphabeta T cells in normal human skin are also sequenced, complicating scalp TCR repertoire analysis, unlike mouse skin dominated by gammadelta T cells. Many expanded lesional clones were found to persist in scalp and blood during tofacitinib treatment, and relapse after treatment cessation may be partly explained by this persistence. With tofacitinib, both scalp clonality and the number of expanded CD8+ clones among the top 100 scalp clones went down significantly.

The sample in question was CD4+ T cells sorted from blood, obtained at week 4, from a patient treated with tofacitinib. The source is a human donor with alopecia areata. The sequence joins TRBV6-5 to TRBJ1-1; confidence is insufficient to name the D gene. The CDR3 protein: CASSYSWGRDTEAFF. The base sequence is TGTGCCAGCAGTTACTCGTGGGGTCGGGACACTGAAGCTTTCTTT.